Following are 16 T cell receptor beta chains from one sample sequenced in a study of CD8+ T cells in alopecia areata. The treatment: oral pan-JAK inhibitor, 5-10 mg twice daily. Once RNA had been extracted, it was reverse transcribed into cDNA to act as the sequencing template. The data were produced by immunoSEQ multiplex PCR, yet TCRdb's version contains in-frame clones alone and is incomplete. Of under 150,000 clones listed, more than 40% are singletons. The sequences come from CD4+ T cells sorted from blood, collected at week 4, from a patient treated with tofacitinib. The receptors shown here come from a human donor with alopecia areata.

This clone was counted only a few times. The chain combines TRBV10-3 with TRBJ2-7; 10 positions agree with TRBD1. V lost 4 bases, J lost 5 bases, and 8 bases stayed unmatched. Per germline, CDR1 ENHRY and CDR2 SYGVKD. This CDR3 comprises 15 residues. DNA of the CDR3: TGTGCCATCAGTGGGGTCGGACAGGGGGAGGACGAGCAGTACTTC. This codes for CAISGVGQGEDEQYF.

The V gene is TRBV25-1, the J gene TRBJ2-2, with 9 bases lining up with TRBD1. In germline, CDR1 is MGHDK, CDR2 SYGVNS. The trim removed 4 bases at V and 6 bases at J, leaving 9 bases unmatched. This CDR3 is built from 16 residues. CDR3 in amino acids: CASSAPWDRDAGELFF. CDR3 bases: TGTGCCAGCAGTGCTCCTTGGGACAGGGATGCCGGGGAGCTGTTTTTT.

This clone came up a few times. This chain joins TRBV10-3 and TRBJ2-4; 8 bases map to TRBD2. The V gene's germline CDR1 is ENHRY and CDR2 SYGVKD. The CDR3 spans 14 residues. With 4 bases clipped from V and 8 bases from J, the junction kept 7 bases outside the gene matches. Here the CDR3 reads CAISASGRGDIQYF. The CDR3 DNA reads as TGTGCCATCAGTGCCAGCGGGAGAGGGGACATTCAGTACTTC.

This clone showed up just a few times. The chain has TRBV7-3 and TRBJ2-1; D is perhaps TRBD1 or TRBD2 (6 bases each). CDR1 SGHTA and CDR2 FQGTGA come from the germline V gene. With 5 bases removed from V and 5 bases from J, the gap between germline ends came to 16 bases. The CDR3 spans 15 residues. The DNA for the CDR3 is TGTGCCAGCAGCCCTAGAGGGGGGACCAACAATGAGCAGTTCTTC. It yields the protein CASSPRGGTNNEQFF.

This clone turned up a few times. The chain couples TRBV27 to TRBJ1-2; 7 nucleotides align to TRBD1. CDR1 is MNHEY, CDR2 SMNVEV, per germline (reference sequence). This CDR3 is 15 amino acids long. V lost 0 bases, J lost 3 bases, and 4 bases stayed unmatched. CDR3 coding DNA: TGTGCCAGCAGTTTATCGGCAGGGGGAGACTATGGCTACACCTTC. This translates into CASSLSAGGDYGYTF.

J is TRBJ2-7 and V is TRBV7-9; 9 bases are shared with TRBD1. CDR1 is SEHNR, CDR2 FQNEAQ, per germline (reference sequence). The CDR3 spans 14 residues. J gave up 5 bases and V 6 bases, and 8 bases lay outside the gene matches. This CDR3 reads CASRRGQGLDEQYF. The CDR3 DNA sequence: TGTGCCAGCAGACGGGGACAGGGTCTGGACGAGCAGTACTTC.

This CDR3 is CASSPPSGTDTQYF. The CDR3 nucleotides read TGTGCCAGCTCACCACCTAGCGGCACAGATACGCAGTATTTT. The V gene is TRBV18, the J gene TRBJ2-3; D might be TRBD2 (5 bases). Trimming took 0 bases from V and 1 from J, leaving 5 bases between them. The CDR3 is 14 amino acids. Germline CDR1 is KGHSH and CDR2 is LQKENI.

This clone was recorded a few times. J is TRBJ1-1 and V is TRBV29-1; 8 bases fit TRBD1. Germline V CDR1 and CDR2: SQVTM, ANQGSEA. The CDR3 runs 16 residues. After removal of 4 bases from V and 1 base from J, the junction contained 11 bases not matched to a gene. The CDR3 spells CSVGGQGRGGNTEAFF. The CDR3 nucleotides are TGCAGCGTTGGAGGACAGGGCAGGGGAGGGAACACTGAAGCTTTCTTT.

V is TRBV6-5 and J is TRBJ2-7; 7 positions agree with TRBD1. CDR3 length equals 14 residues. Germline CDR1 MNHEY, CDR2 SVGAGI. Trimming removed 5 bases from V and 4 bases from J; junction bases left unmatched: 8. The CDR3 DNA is TGTGCCAGCAGTCGCTGGGACAGCATTTACGAGCAGTACTTC. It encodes CASSRWDSIYEQYF.

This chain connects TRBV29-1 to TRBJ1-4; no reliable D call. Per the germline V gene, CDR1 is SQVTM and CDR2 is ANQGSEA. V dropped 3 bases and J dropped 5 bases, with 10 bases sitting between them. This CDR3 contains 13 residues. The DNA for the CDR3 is TGCAGCGTTGATTCGGGAAGGAATGAAAAACTGTTTTTT. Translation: CSVDSGRNEKLFF.

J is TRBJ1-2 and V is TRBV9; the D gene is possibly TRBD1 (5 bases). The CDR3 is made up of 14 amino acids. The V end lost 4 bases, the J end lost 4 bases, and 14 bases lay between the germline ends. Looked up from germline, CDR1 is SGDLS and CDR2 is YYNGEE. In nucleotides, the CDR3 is TGTGCCAGCAGCCAAATCCCAGGGTCCTATGGCTACACCTTC. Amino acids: CASSQIPGSYGYTF.

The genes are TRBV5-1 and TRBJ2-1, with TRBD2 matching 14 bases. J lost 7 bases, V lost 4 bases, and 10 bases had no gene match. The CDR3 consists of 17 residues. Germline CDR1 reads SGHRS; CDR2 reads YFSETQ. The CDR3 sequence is CASSRTTSGGAWNEQFF. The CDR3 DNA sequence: TGCGCCAGCAGCCGGACGACTAGCGGGGGGGCGTGGAATGAGCAGTTCTTC.

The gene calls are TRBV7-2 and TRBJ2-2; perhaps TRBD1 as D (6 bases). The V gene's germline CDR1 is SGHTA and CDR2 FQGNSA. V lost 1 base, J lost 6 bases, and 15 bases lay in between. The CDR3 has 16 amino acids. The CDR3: CASSLDITNRAGELFF. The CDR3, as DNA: TGTGCCAGCAGCTTAGATATTACGAACAGGGCCGGGGAGCTGTTTTTT.

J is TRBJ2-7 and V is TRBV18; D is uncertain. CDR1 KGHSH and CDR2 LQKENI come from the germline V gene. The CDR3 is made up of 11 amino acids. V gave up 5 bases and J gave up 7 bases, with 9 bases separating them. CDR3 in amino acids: CASSYLGEQYF. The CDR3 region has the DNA TGTGCCAGCTCATATCTGGGGGAGCAGTACTTC.

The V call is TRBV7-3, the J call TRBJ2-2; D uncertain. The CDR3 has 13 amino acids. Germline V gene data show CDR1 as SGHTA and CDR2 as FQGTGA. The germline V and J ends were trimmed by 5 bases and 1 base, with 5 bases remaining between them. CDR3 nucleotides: TGTGCCAGCAGCCGGCAGAACACCGGGGAGCTGTTTTTT. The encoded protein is CASSRQNTGELFF.

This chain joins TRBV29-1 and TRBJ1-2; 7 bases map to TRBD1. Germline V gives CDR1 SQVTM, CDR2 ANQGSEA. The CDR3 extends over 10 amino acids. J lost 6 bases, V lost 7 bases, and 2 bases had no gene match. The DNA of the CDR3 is TGCAGCGCGGACAGGCATGGCTACACCTTC. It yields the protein CSADRHGYTF.